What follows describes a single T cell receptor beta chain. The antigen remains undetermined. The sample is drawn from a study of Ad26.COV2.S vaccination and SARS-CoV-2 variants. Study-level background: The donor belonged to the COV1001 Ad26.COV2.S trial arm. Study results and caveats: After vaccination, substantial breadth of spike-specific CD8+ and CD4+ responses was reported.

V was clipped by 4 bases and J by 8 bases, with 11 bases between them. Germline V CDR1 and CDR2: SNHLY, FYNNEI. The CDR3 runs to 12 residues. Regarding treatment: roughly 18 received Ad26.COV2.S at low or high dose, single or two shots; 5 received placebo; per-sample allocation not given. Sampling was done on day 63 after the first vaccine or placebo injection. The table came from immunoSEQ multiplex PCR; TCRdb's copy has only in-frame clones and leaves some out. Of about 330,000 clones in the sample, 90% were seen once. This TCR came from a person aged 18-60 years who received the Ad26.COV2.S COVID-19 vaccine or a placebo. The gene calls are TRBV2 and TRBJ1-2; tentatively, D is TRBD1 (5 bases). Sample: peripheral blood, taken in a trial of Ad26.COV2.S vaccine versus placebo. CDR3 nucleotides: TGTGCCAGCAGTGGAACAGGCTTCGGCTACACCTTC. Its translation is CASSGTGFGYTF.